This TCR beta chain came from a study of PD-1 blockade in classical Hodgkin lymphoma (TCRdb year 2020). Regarding the complete study: Nivolumab dosing was 3 mg/kg intravenously every 2 weeks, continuing until either disease progression or unacceptable toxicity. A peripheral blood immune signature of response to PD-1 blockade in classical Hodgkin lymphoma was defined using TCR beta sequencing and CyTOF. What the authors observed across the whole study: Trial patients with a complete response had baseline diversity similar to that of newly diagnosed patients, while partial responders and progressors had significantly lower diversity. The study was limited to a single clinical trial cohort, and causes of repertoire differences, possibly disease activity or prior therapy, remained undefined. Diversity was lower in patients who began nivolumab less than 1 year after ASCT, so these patients were left out of later analyses to avoid confounding by immune reconstitution. By C4D1, a significant rise was seen in CD4+ TCR diversity but not in CD8+ TCR diversity (p=0.0027 vs p=0.16), and the rise was most apparent among complete responders (p=0.02). Newly diagnosed patients were reported to have lower baseline TCR diversity than healthy donors, and relapsed/refractory patients were reported to have lower baseline TCR diversity still.

This clone was seen a single time. Its antigen remains undetermined. Base qualities are not at hand, and no much larger clone is one base apart. Including the terminal cysteine and phenylalanine, the CDR3 comprises 14 residues. The retained sequence is limited to the CDR3, 42 bases, with the frame set at the first base. V is trimmed back by 7 bases and J by 3 bases, and the junction contains 6 bases that no gene match accounts for. From the germline V gene, CDR1 is SGHTA and CDR2 is FQGNSA. Genomic DNA was isolated using the Qiagen DNeasy kit from unsorted PBMCs as well as from negatively selected CD4+ and CD8+ fractions. Using primers that anneal to V and J segments, immunoSEQ multiplex PCR amplified the TCR beta CDR3 regions. A synthetic immune receptor repertoire was used to minimize amplification bias, and any remaining bias was removed computationally after sequencing. The original methods were these. Repertoire diversity was quantified as the Shannon entropy index using custom Python scripts. Unsorted, CD4+ and CD8+ repertoires were analyzed separately, except in combined analyses where CD4+ and CD8+ sequences were merged in silico. Clonal expansion was defined as at least a 2-fold frequency increase after treatment relative to C1D1, with a pseudocount of 0.5 for undetected baseline clones. Singleton clones were defined as clones with 0 or 1 copy at C1D1, and non-singleton clones were defined as clones with 2 or more copies. By matching protein sequences in sorted samples from the same patient, clones expanded in unsorted samples were annotated as CD4+, CD8+ or unknown. Wilcoxon tests on paired samples were used to test diversity changes from C1D1 to C4D1. What TCRdb holds here is the immuneACCESS table cut down to in-frame rearrangements. Part of the clones is not present; checked against another copy, under half of the missing clones reflect an unresolved V gene, and the others are unexplained. V and J calls and clone size are those listed in that table; D and trimming were worked out from the DNA. Across this sample there are around 93,000 clones, with around four fifths seen only once. The ten largest clones add up to about a tenth of the sample.

What the time point label conveys for this sample: cycle 4 day 1 (C4D1), after 6 weeks of nivolumab. All trial patients had relapsed after autologous stem cell transplantation, with cohorts A, B and C differing in prior brentuximab vedotin exposure. A total of fewer than 70 patients with relapsed/refractory classical Hodgkin lymphoma made up the trial cohort, and each patient's best overall response was complete response, partial response or progressive disease. In the multi-cohort phase II CheckMate 205 trial, trial patients received single-agent nivolumab. An independent review committee assessed best overall response by applying the 2007 International Working Group response criteria. Trial PBMCs were collected immediately before nivolumab initiation (C1D1) and during therapy at cycle 2 day 1 and cycle 4 day 1. After peripheral blood was drawn into 8 mL Vacutainer Cell Preparation Tubes, PBMCs were isolated by centrifugation and then cryopreserved.

The sequences come from peripheral blood mononuclear cells (PBMCs), collected before the fourth cycle of nivolumab. Recombination connected TRBV7-2 to TRBJ2-1; the central 7 bases match TRBD2. The receptor comes from a human donor with classical Hodgkin lymphoma. The sequence in DNA is TGTGCCAGCACCGCCGGGACTAACTACAATGAGCAGTTCTTC. The resulting protein is CASTAGTNYNEQFF.